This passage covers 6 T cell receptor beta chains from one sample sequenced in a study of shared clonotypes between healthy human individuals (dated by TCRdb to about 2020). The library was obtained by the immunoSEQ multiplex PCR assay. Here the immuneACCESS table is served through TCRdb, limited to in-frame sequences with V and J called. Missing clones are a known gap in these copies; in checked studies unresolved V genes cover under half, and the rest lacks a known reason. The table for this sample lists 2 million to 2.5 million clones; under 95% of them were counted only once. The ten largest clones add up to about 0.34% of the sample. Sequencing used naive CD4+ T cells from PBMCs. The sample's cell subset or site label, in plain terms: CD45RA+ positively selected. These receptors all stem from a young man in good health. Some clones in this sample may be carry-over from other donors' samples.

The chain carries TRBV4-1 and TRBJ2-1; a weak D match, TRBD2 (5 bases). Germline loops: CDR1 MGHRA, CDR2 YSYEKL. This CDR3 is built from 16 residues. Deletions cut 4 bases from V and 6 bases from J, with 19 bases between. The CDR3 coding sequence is TGCGCCAGCAGCCTAACCGCTGCGGGCTCCACCAATGAGCAGTTCTTC. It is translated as CASSLTAAGSTNEQFF.

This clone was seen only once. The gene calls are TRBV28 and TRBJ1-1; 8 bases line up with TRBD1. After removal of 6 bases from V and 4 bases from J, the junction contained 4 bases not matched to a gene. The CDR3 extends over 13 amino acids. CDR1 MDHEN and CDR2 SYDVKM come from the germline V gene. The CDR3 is CASRGGQATEAFF. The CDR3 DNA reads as TGTGCCAGCAGGGGGGGACAGGCCACTGAAGCTTTCTTT.

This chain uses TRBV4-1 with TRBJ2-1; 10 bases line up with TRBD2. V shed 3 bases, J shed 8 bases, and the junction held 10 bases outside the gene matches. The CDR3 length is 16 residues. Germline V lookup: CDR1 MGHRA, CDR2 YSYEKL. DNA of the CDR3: TGCGCCAGCAGCCAGTTCCCTAGCGGGAGTGTCTATGAGCAGTTCTTC. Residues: CASSQFPSGSVYEQFF.

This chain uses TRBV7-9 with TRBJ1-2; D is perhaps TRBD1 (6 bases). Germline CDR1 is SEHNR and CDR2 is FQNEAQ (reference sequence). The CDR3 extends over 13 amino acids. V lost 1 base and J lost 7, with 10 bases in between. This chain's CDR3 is CASSLDAGVGYTF. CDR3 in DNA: TGTGCCAGCAGCTTAGATGCAGGGGTTGGCTACACCTTC.

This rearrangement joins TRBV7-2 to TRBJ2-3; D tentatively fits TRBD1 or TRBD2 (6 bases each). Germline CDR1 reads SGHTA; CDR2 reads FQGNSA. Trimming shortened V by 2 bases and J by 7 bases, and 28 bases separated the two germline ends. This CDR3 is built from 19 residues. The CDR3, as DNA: TGTGCCAGCAGCTTAAAGTGGTCACAGGGAGGAGTCTTAGGAAATACGCAGTATTTT. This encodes CASSLKWSQGGVLGNTQYF.

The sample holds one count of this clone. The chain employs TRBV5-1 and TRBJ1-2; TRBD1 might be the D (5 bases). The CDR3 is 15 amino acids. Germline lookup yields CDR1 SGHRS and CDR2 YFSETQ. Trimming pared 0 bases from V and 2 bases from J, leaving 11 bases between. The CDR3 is CASSLAMGGNYGYTF. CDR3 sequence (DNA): TGCGCCAGCAGCTTGGCTATGGGGGGGAACTATGGCTACACCTTC.